Reported below is one T cell receptor beta chain. Sequencing was performed with immunoSEQ multiplex PCR; in TCRdb, only in-frame clones are kept and a portion is missing. The sample consists of hundreds of thousands of clones, around 84% of them appearing once. These data originate in a study of blood T cell repertoires in COVID-19. For the study at large: Whether acute or convalescent, the COVID-19 samples came from the United States, Italy and Spain.

The CDR3 runs 13 residues. Germline CDR1 SGHTA, CDR2 FQGTGA. Deletions cut 2 bases from V and 5 bases from J, with 7 bases between. The genes are TRBV7-3 and TRBJ2-1; maybe TRBD2 (5 bases). The TCR comes from a woman aged 80 or over with active or convalescent COVID-19. The sample was peripheral blood. This CDR3 reads CASSLAGNNEQFF. For the CDR3, the DNA is TGTGCCAGCAGCTTAGCGGGCAACAATGAGCAGTTCTTC.